Presented here are 16 T cell receptor beta chains from one specimen sequenced in a study of cytomegalovirus exposure and HLA in healthy donors. Amplification used 60 Vbeta primers and 13 Jbeta primers. Generated by immunoSEQ multiplex PCR, the TCRdb table keeps only in-frame clones and is missing some. The sample shows about 88,000 clones, roughly 74% of them seen only once. Sequencing was done on a sample of PBMCs. These receptor sequences come from a woman between 18 and 29 years old in good health and CMV-seropositive.

A few counts support this clone. The chain employs TRBV7-8 and TRBJ1-5; 7 positions agree with TRBD1. The CDR3 is 14 amino acids. V was pared by 3 bases and J by 5 bases, with 4 bases of the junction left unmatched. Germline V gene sequence: CDR1 SGHVS, CDR2 FQNEAQ. CDR3 sequence reads: CASSFDRDHQPQHF. CDR3 nucleotides: TGTGCCAGCAGCTTCGACAGGGACCATCAGCCCCAGCATTTT.

The J gene is TRBJ1-1, the V gene TRBV5-4; the match to TRBD1 covers 7 bases. Germline CDR1 and CDR2: SGHNT and YYREEE (reference sequence). J gave up 4 bases and V 1 base, and 1 base lay outside the gene matches. The CDR3 has 13 residues. CDR3 in amino acids: CASSLSGGTEAFF. The CDR3 bases are TGTGCCAGCAGCTTGTCAGGGGGCACTGAAGCTTTCTTT.

This clone was counted a few times. The sample has other DNA sequences that encode this CDR3 too. This sequence joins TRBV5-4 and TRBJ2-1; a possible D gene is TRBD2 (5 bases). CDR1 and CDR2 (germline): SGHNT, YYREEE (reference sequence). This CDR3 spans 15 amino acids. Trimming took off 2 bases at V and 0 bases at J, with 9 bases between the two ends. The CDR3 DNA follows: TGTGCCAGCAGCTTAGCGGCCGGCTCCTACAATGAGCAGTTCTTC. This gives the protein CASSLAAGSYNEQFF.

This clone was seen once. The chain joins TRBV6-1 to TRBJ1-2; D is perhaps TRBD1 (5 bases). V dropped 2 bases and J dropped 0 bases, with 10 bases sitting between them. The CDR3 is made up of 15 amino acids. Germline CDR1 MNHNS, CDR2 SASEGT. The CDR3 protein is CASSELKGPNYGYTF. The DNA for the CDR3 is TGTGCCAGCAGTGAACTAAAGGGGCCTAACTATGGCTACACCTTC.

This chain uses TRBV5-4 with TRBJ2-7, with 11 bases that match TRBD2. Trimming at V came to 4 bases and at J to 7 bases, leaving 19 bases not matched to a gene. CDR3 length: 18 amino acids. The germline gives CDR1 SGHNT, CDR2 YYREEE (reference sequence). CDR3 amino acids: CASSQDSVLLAGAREQYF. CDR3 sequence (DNA): TGTGCCAGCAGCCAAGATTCCGTACTACTAGCGGGGGCCAGGGAGCAGTACTTC.

The CDR3 spells CASSERRTAFYGYTF. The CDR3 bases are TGTGCCAGCAGTGAAAGGAGGACAGCTTTTTATGGCTACACCTTC. The V call is TRBV2, the J call TRBJ1-2; possibly TRBD1 for D (6 bases). Germline V lookup: CDR1 SNHLY, CDR2 FYNNEI. This CDR3 is built from 15 residues. V lost 2 bases to trimming and J lost 5 bases, with 15 bases between them.

This chain connects TRBV7-9 to TRBJ2-1; 7 positions match TRBD2. CDR1 SEHNR and CDR2 FQNEAQ come from the germline V gene (reference sequence). The CDR3 sequence is 15 residues long. Trimming took 0 bases from V and 8 from J; bases not matched to a gene: 7. Here the CDR3 DNA reads TGTGCCAGCAGCTTAGCCCTCCAGGCGGGGGATGAGCAGTTCTTC. Translated, it gives CASSLALQAGDEQFF.

The chain recombines TRBV2 with TRBJ2-3; 9 bases line up with TRBD1. The germline CDR1 and CDR2 sequences are SNHLY and FYNNEI. J was trimmed by 6 bases and V by 0 bases; bases with no gene match: 10. This CDR3 is 17 amino acids long. CDR3 amino acids: CASSEASPYRGRDTQYF. DNA for the CDR3: TGTGCCAGCAGTGAAGCCTCCCCCTACAGGGGGCGGGATACGCAGTATTTT.

As to this clone: Relative to the germline gene, one junction end is altered; a read error may explain this. V is TRBV7-9 and J is TRBJ2-1; TRBD1 matches 8 bases. The length of the CDR3 is 17 residues. Germline lookup yields CDR1 SEHNR and CDR2 FQNEAQ (reference sequence). CDR3 in DNA: TGTGCCAGCAGTTTAGGGCCCGGACAGGGAACCCTGTATGAGCAGTTCTTC. This encodes CASSLGPGQGTLYEQFF.

About this clone itself: Other DNA sequences of this sample code for an identical CDR3. V gene TRBV30 combines with J gene TRBJ2-1; 10 positions agree with TRBD2. Germline-derived CDR1 and CDR2 are GTSNPN and SVGIG (reference sequence). Trimming removed 2 bases from V and 7 bases from J; junction bases left unmatched: 11. This CDR3 is 16 amino acids long. The DNA for the CDR3 is TGTGCCTGGAGTAAGGGGCTAGCGGGAGACGGGAATGAGCAGTTCTTC. Translation gives CAWSKGLAGDGNEQFF.

The chain carries TRBV27 and TRBJ2-1; D possibly corresponds to TRBD1 (6 bases). CDR1 is MNHEY and CDR2 is SMNVEV in the germline V gene (reference sequence). V shed 6 bases and J shed 6 bases, with 12 bases lying between them. The CDR3 covers 13 residues. CDR3 sequence: CASSPGVGNEQFF. CDR3 DNA: TGTGCCAGCAGCCCAGGGGTGGGCAATGAGCAGTTCTTC.

The V call is TRBV29-1, the J call TRBJ2-1; 9 nucleotides align to TRBD2. Losses at the gene ends were 3 bases for V and 3 bases for J; bases not matched to a gene: 6. From germline, CDR1 is SQVTM and CDR2 ANQGSEA. The CDR3 length is 15 residues. CDR3 amino acids: CSVDSGSLHYNEQFF. CDR3 nucleotides: TGCAGCGTTGATAGCGGGAGTCTCCACTACAATGAGCAGTTCTTC.

This chain connects TRBV4-2 to TRBJ1-2; no definite D call. V was clipped by 0 bases and J by 3 bases, with 11 bases between them. CDR1 and CDR2 (germline): LGHNA, YNFKEQ. CDR3 size: 15 residues. CDR3: CASSQDLNGYYGYTF. The CDR3 bases are TGTGCCAGCAGCCAAGATCTAAACGGTTACTATGGCTACACCTTC.

The chain uses TRBV6-5 and TRBJ1-3, with TRBD1 matching 8 bases. The CDR3 totals 16 residues. V trimming: 1 base; J trimming: 1 base; junction bases outside the gene matches: 3. Germline V CDR1 and CDR2: MNHEY, SVGAGI. This CDR3 reads CASSYWDRTSGNTIYF. The CDR3 DNA follows: TGTGCCAGCAGTTACTGGGACAGGACATCTGGAAACACCATATATTTT.

The chain has TRBV7-2 and TRBJ2-3, with 7 nucleotides matching TRBD2. V lost 5 bases and J lost 10; bases outside the gene matches: 18. This CDR3 spans 16 amino acids. CDR1 and CDR2 from the germline V gene are SGHTA and FQGNSA. The CDR3 loop reads CASSQRDDRLALAQYF. CDR3 nucleotides: TGTGCCAGCAGCCAGCGCGACGACCGACTAGCTCTAGCGCAGTATTTT. Combining the CDR3 with reference TRBV7-2 and TRBJ2-3 gives the whole variable domain GAGVSQSPSNKVTEKGKDVELRCDPISGHTALYWYRQSLGQGLEFLIYFQGNSAPDKSGLPSDRFSAERTGGSVSTLTIQRTQQEDSAVYLCASSQRDDRLALAQYFGPGTRLTVL.

J is TRBJ1-2 and V is TRBV9; 9 bases fit TRBD1. V dropped 6 bases and J dropped 7; count of bases not matched to a gene: 13. Germline assignment: CDR1 SGDLS and CDR2 YYNGEE. The CDR3 runs 15 residues. CDR3 nucleotide sequence: TGTGCCAGCACCATGCCAGGGACAGGGACCGGTGGCTACACCTTC. Protein product: CASTMPGTGTGGYTF.